This T cell receptor (beta chain) was sequenced for a study of blood T cell repertoires in COVID-19. Study-wide context: Collection of acute and convalescent COVID-19 samples took place in the United States, Italy and Spain. Sample material is recorded as cDNA or gDNA derived from T cells, B-cell-depleted T cells, or PBMCs.

In the authors' workflow: Amplified reference gene primers provided the basis for estimating nucleated cell counts. Here immunoSEQ multiplex PCR was the method, and the copy in TCRdb shows in-frame clones only, minus some. Clone size and the V and J calls come from that table; the DNA yielded D and trimming. The data show some 700,000 clones, with about nine tenths seen just once and 0.2% to 0.3% held by the top ten. The V and J ends lost 5 bases and 8 bases, in that order; junction bases with no gene match: 5. The germline gives CDR1 MGHDK, CDR2 SYGVNS. This CDR3 is built from 15 residues. The chain employs TRBV25-1 and TRBJ1-6, with TRBD1 matching 11 bases. This receptor was identified in a woman aged 18-35 years with acute or convalescent COVID-19. The sequencing sample was made of peripheral blood. The CDR3 nucleotides read TGTGCCAGCAGTTTTGAGGGACAGGGGGATTCACCCCTCCACTTT. Amino acid sequence: CASSFEGQGDSPLHF. Full variable domain (remainder filled in from reference TRBV25-1 and TRBJ1-6): EADIYQTPRYLVIGTGKKITLECSQTMGHDKMYWYQQDPGMELHLIHYSYGVNSTEKGDLSSESTVSRIRTEHFPLTLESARPSHTSQYLCASSFEGQGDSPLHFGNGTRLTVT.